A single sample gave rise to the 16 T cell receptor beta chains below, sequenced in a study of blood T cell repertoires in COVID-19. Assay: immunoSEQ multiplex PCR; the TCRdb copy retains only in-frame clones and omits some. The repertoire has under 250,000 clones, 70% to 90% of them found once; the top ten carry 4%. Sequenced input: peripheral blood. The receptors here all came from a man in his fifties or sixties with acute or convalescent COVID-19.

The chain joins TRBV5-3 to TRBJ2-7; D is possibly TRBD1 (5 bases). TRBV5-3 carries the ORF label, with uncertain function. The CDR3 consists of 15 residues. The V and J ends lost 5 bases and 6 bases respectively, with 21 bases between them. The CDR3 DNA is TGTGCCAGAAGTTTCGATAGGACACGAAGAGGCGAGCAGTACTTC. It translates to CARSFDRTRRGEQYF.

The chain carries TRBV12-3 or TRBV12-4 and TRBJ2-7; D is unclear. The CDR3 length is 13 residues. V shed 4 bases and J shed 2 bases, with 9 bases lying between them. CDR3 sequence: CASSWAPTYEQYF. The CDR3 coding sequence is TGTGCCAGCAGTTGGGCACCTACCTACGAGCAGTACTTC.

The chain links TRBV9 to TRBJ1-3; possible D gene TRBD1, 6 bases. The CDR3 loop spans 15 amino acids. Between the trimmed V and J ends, which lost 4 bases and 2 bases, there was a span of 13 bases. CDR1 is SGDLS, CDR2 YYNGEE, per germline. The CDR3 nucleotides are TGTGCCAGCAGCCCTCAACAGGGCCCTGGAAACACCATATATTTT. Translation: CASSPQQGPGNTIYF.

This chain links TRBV29-1 with TRBJ1-5, with TRBD1 identical over 8 bases. This CDR3 comprises 13 residues. After removal of 7 bases from V and 12 bases from J, the junction contained 14 bases not matched to a gene. The germline V gene has CDR1 SQVTM and CDR2 ANQGSEA. CDR3 in amino acids: CSATPGQGSDQHF. The CDR3, as DNA: TGCAGCGCTACGCCAGGACAGGGTTCGGACCAGCATTTT.

The V call is TRBV19, the J call TRBJ2-1, with 8 bases lining up with TRBD2. Germline V gene data show CDR1 as LNHDA and CDR2 as SQIVND (reference sequence). The V segment lost 5 bases and the J segment 0 bases; nucleotides outside the gene matches: 6. CDR3 length: 16 amino acids. DNA for the CDR3: TGTGCCAGTAGTTCCCGCGGGAGGTTCTCCTACAATGAGCAGTTCTTC. This sequence encodes CASSSRGRFSYNEQFF.

The chain has TRBV29-1 and TRBJ1-3; no firm D call. The CDR3 loop spans 15 amino acids. Per germline, CDR1 SQVTM and CDR2 ANQGSEA. V lost 1 base and J lost 0, with 10 bases in between. CDR3 DNA sequence: TGCAGCGTTGAAGGTCCGGGGTACTCTGGAAACACCATATATTTT. Its protein is CSVEGPGYSGNTIYF.

The chain employs TRBV7-2 and TRBJ2-7; D is undetermined. With 2 bases removed from V and 3 bases from J, the gap between germline ends came to 14 bases. This CDR3 has 15 amino acids. CDR1 is SGHTA and CDR2 is FQGNSA in the germline V gene. The CDR3 nucleotides are TGTGCCAGCAGCTTACGTTGGCACCCCCGCTACGAGCAGTACTTC. Translation: CASSLRWHPRYEQYF. Using reference TRBV7-2 and TRBJ2-7 for the parts outside the CDR3, the full variable domain is GAGVSQSPSNKVTEKGKDVELRCDPISGHTALYWYRQSLGQGLEFLIYFQGNSAPDKSGLPSDRFSAERTGGSVSTLTIQRTQQEDSAVYLCASSLRWHPRYEQYFGPGTRLTVT.

This chain connects TRBV3-1 (or the pseudogene TRBV3-2) to TRBJ1-6, with D unresolved. Germline CDR1 reads LGHDT; CDR2 reads YNNKEL (reference sequence). Between the trimmed V and J ends, which lost 4 bases and 7 bases, there was a span of 8 bases. This CDR3 contains 13 residues. The CDR3, as DNA: TGTGCCAGCAGCCCCGTCCCGAATTCACCCCTCCACTTT. It codes for CASSPVPNSPLHF.

V is TRBV21-1 and J is TRBJ2-7; the listed D gene, TRBD1, was not tested against the DNA. TRBV21-1 is a pseudogene segment. CDR3 length equals 11 residues. The CDR3, as DNA: TGTGCCAGCAGATACAGGGCGGAGCAGTACTTC. Translation: CASRYRAEQYF.

V is TRBV5-4 and J is TRBJ1-2, with D maybe TRBD1 (6 bases). Germline V gene sequence: CDR1 SGHNT, CDR2 YYREEE (reference sequence). V dropped 8 bases and J dropped 4 bases, with 18 bases sitting between them. This CDR3 spans 14 amino acids. CDR3 sequence: CASKSGDLGYGYTF. DNA of the CDR3: TGTGCCAGTAAATCAGGGGACCTCGGCTATGGCTACACCTTC.

The chain recombines TRBV5-6 with TRBJ2-1, with 9 positions matching TRBD2. Trimming cost V 1 base and J 3 bases; bases outside gene matches: 8. CDR3 size: 17 residues. Germline CDR1 SGHDT, CDR2 YYEEEE. The CDR3 DNA is TGTGCCAGCAGCTTGCTTCAGGTGCGGGGGGGCTACAATGAGCAGTTCTTC. Its translation is CASSLLQVRGGYNEQFF.

This sequence joins TRBV6-6 and TRBJ1-1; TRBD1 matches 9 bases. This CDR3 region has 15 residues. J was trimmed by 5 bases and V by 7 bases; bases with no gene match: 11. CDR1 and CDR2 (germline): MNHNY, SVGAGI (reference sequence). CDR3 region: CASTDPGTGKTEAFF. CDR3 in DNA: TGTGCCAGCACCGACCCTGGGACAGGGAAAACTGAAGCTTTCTTT.

This rearrangement joins TRBV10-1 to TRBJ1-5; D may be TRBD1 (6 bases). Germline V CDR1 and CDR2: WNHNN, SYGVQD (reference sequence). V was clipped by 2 bases and J by 7 bases, with 9 bases between them. The length of the CDR3 is 13 residues. The CDR3 nucleotides read TGCGCCAGCAGTGAGCAGGGGTGGCAGCCCCAGCATTTT. Translating gives CASSEQGWQPQHF.

The chain carries TRBV6-5 and TRBJ1-2; D gene ambiguous. V was clipped by 8 bases and J by 3 bases, with 10 bases between them. The CDR3 sequence is 12 residues long. The germline V gene encodes CDR1 MNHEY and CDR2 SVGAGI. CDR3: CASVPLDYGYTF. CDR3 nucleotide sequence: TGTGCCAGCGTCCCCCTCGACTATGGCTACACCTTC.

This clone was seen more than once but under ten times. The chain has TRBV10-3 and TRBJ2-2, with D tentatively TRBD2 (5 bases). This CDR3 has 15 residues. Trimming removed 8 bases from V and 6 bases from J, with 19 bases in between. Germline CDR1 is ENHRY and CDR2 is SYGVKD. The CDR3 nucleotides read TGTGCCATCTCCCGGGATACTGAGTGGTCCGGGGAGCTGTTTTTT. Residues: CAISRDTEWSGELFF.

The V gene is TRBV11-2, the J gene TRBJ2-1; possibly TRBD2 for D (6 bases). Trimming left V 0 bases short and J 6 bases short, with 12 bases between. The CDR3 consists of 15 residues. Germline CDR1 reads SGHAT; CDR2 reads FQNNGV. The DNA of the CDR3 is TGTGCCAGCAGCTTAGAGGGAGGAGACCTCAATGAGCAGTTCTTC. Translated: CASSLEGGDLNEQFF.